This is a list of T cell receptor beta chains from one sample in a study of blood T cell repertoires in COVID-19. Using immunoSEQ multiplex PCR, the repertoire was profiled, and TCRdb retains in-frame clones only, with some absent. Of approximately 100,000 clones listed, approximately 80% are singletons. The specimen sequenced was peripheral blood. These receptors came from a woman in her forties or fifties with acute or convalescent COVID-19. Each CDR3 is given with its conserved first and last residue. A D gene is named only where the DNA matches it firmly. Clone sizes are given selectively: once, few, many, or a class where the clone is expanded.

clone size: .
J gene: TRBJ1-2
D gene: .
V gene: TRBV3-1/TRBV3-2
CDR3 DNA: TGTGCCAGCAGCCCGAGAGGAAGCTATGGCTACACCTTC
CDR3 protein: CASSPRGSYGYTF

clone size: .
J gene: TRBJ1-6
D gene: .
V gene: TRBV5-8
CDR3 DNA: TGTGCCAGCAGCTTAGGGACTCATAATTCACCCCTCCACTTT
CDR3 protein: CASSLGTHNSPLHF

clone size: .
J gene: TRBJ2-5
D gene: .
V gene: TRBV10-3
CDR3 DNA: TGTGCCATCAGGGACTCAATAGCGGTTCAAGAGACCCAGTACTTC
CDR3 protein: CAIRDSIAVQETQYF

clone size: .
J gene: TRBJ2-5
D gene: .
V gene: TRBV30
CDR3 DNA: TGTGCCTGGAGTGTAGGACTCCAAGAGACCCAGTACTTC
CDR3 protein: CAWSVGLQETQYF

clone size: .
J gene: TRBJ1-1
D gene: .
V gene: TRBV27
CDR3 DNA: TGTGCCAGCAGGACCGCGGGGCTCCCCAAGGGCACTGAAGCTTTCTTT
CDR3 protein: CASRTAGLPKGTEAFF

clone size: .
J gene: TRBJ2-5
D gene: .
V gene: TRBV6-1
CDR3 DNA: TGTGCCAGCAGTGTGACAGTGGGGGAGACCCAGTACTTC
CDR3 protein: CASSVTVGETQYF

clone size: .
J gene: TRBJ1-1
D gene: .
V gene: TRBV29-1
CDR3 DNA: TGCAGCGTCTCATCACACAGGGACACTGAAGCTTTCTTT
CDR3 protein: CSVSSHRDTEAFF

clone size: .
J gene: TRBJ1-2
D gene: .
V gene: TRBV6-5
CDR3 DNA: TGTGCCAGCAGCGCGGGACCCACTAACTATGGCTACACCTTC
CDR3 protein: CASSAGPTNYGYTF

clone size: .
J gene: TRBJ1-2
D gene: .
V gene: TRBV25-1
CDR3 DNA: TGTGCCAGCAGTGAAACTGCCCTATATGGCTACACCTTC
CDR3 protein: CASSETALYGYTF

clone size: .
J gene: TRBJ2-2
D gene: TRBD2
V gene: TRBV12-5
CDR3 DNA: TGTGCTAGTGGTTTGGTACAAAGCGGGGACACCGGGGAGCTGTTTTTT
CDR3 protein: CASGLVQSGDTGELFF

clone size: .
J gene: TRBJ2-7
D gene: .
V gene: TRBV7-8
CDR3 DNA: TGTGCCAGCAGCGGAAGAGAGCAGGGCGAGCAGTACTTC
CDR3 protein: CASSGREQGEQYF

clone size: .
J gene: TRBJ1-5
D gene: TRBD1
V gene: TRBV2
CDR3 DNA: TGTGCCAGCACCATGGGACAGGGCTATAGCAATCAGCCCCAGCATTTT
CDR3 protein: CASTMGQGYSNQPQHF

clone size: .
J gene: TRBJ2-7
D gene: TRBD2
V gene: TRBV29-1
CDR3 DNA: TGCAGCGTTGTTTTAGCGGGGAGAGACTCCTACGAGCAGTACTTC
CDR3 protein: CSVVLAGRDSYEQYF

clone size: .
J gene: TRBJ1-1
D gene: TRBD1
V gene: TRBV9
CDR3 DNA: TGTGCCAGCAGTAAACAGGGGGGGAACACTGAAGCTTTCTTT
CDR3 protein: CASSKQGGNTEAFF

clone size: .
J gene: TRBJ2-5
D gene: TRBD1
V gene: TRBV7-6
CDR3 DNA: TGTGCCAGCAGCTGGGCGGATGGGGCTCTTCAGGGGGCCCAGTACTTC
CDR3 protein: CASSWADGALQGAQYF

clone size: .
J gene: TRBJ2-5
D gene: TRBD1
V gene: TRBV27
CDR3 DNA: TGTGCCAGCAGTTTTTCCGTTCCCAGGGGGCGATCAGAGACCCAGTACTTC
CDR3 protein: CASSFSVPRGRSETQYF

clone size: once
J gene: TRBJ1-3
D gene: TRBD1
V gene: TRBV10-3
CDR3 DNA: TGTGCCATCAGTTCGGACAGGGTAGGAAACACCATATATTTT
CDR3 protein: CAISSDRVGNTIYF

clone size: .
J gene: TRBJ1-5
D gene: .
V gene: TRBV6-1
CDR3 DNA: TGTGCCAGCGGGGGGGGCCTGGGCAATCAGCCCCAGCATTTT
CDR3 protein: CASGGGLGNQPQHF

clone size: few
J gene: TRBJ2-6
D gene: .
V gene: TRBV5-1
CDR3 DNA: TGCGCCAGCAGCTCGGGGAACTCTGGGGCCAACGTCCTGACTTTC
CDR3 protein: CASSSGNSGANVLTF

clone size: .
J gene: TRBJ2-2
D gene: .
V gene: TRBV7-3
CDR3 DNA: TGTGCCAGCAGCTTAAGCGGGAACACCGGGGAGCTGTTTTTT
CDR3 protein: CASSLSGNTGELFF

clone size: .
J gene: TRBJ1-3
D gene: TRBD1
V gene: TRBV10-3
CDR3 DNA: TGTGCCATCAGTGGAGGACAGGGGGCGGGAAACACCATATATTTT
CDR3 protein: CAISGGQGAGNTIYF

clone size: .
J gene: TRBJ1-2
D gene: .
V gene: TRBV6-5
CDR3 DNA: TGTGCCAGCAGTTACCGGCGGGAAGGATCTGGCTACACCTTC
CDR3 protein: CASSYRREGSGYTF

clone size: once
J gene: TRBJ1-1
D gene: .
V gene: TRBV2
CDR3 DNA: TGTGCCAGCAGTTATCTACAGGGGAACACTGAAGCTTTCTTT
CDR3 protein: CASSYLQGNTEAFF

clone size: few
J gene: TRBJ1-2
D gene: TRBD1
V gene: TRBV28
CDR3 DNA: TGTGCCAGCAGTGAACAGGGGGCGGCCTATGGCTACACCTTC
CDR3 protein: CASSEQGAAYGYTF

clone size: .
J gene: TRBJ2-5
D gene: .
V gene: TRBV12-5
CDR3 DNA: TGTGCTAGTGGTCTCGGACTCTCCCCGAAGCAAGAGACCCAGTACTTC
CDR3 protein: CASGLGLSPKQETQYF

clone size: .
J gene: TRBJ1-2
D gene: .
V gene: TRBV4-1
CDR3 DNA: TGCGCCAGCAGCCAAAGGGAGGCAGGCCCGGGTGGCTACACCTTC
CDR3 protein: CASSQREAGPGGYTF

clone size: .
J gene: TRBJ1-2
D gene: .
V gene: TRBV6-2/TRBV6-3
CDR3 DNA: TGTGCCAGCAGTTACACCGGGACATCGCATGGCTACACCTTC
CDR3 protein: CASSYTGTSHGYTF

clone size: few
J gene: TRBJ1-2
D gene: TRBD1
V gene: TRBV6-5
CDR3 DNA: TGTGCCAGCAGACTAAGACCGACAGGGCAGGATGGCTACACCTTC
CDR3 protein: CASRLRPTGQDGYTF

clone size: .
J gene: TRBJ1-2
D gene: TRBD1
V gene: TRBV24-1
CDR3 DNA: TGTGCCACCAGTGACCCGGGACAGGGTCTCTATGGCTACACCTTC
CDR3 protein: CATSDPGQGLYGYTF

clone size: .
J gene: TRBJ1-3
D gene: .
V gene: TRBV30
CDR3 DNA: TGTGCCTGGAGTCTTTCACAGGCCGCTGGAAACACCATATATTTT
CDR3 protein: CAWSLSQAAGNTIYF

clone size: .
J gene: TRBJ2-4
D gene: .
V gene: TRBV12-3/TRBV12-4
CDR3 DNA: TGTGCCAGCGGAACTAATGCCAAAAACATTCAGTACTTC
CDR3 protein: CASGTNAKNIQYF

clone size: .
J gene: TRBJ2-1
D gene: .
V gene: TRBV2
CDR3 DNA: TGTGCCAGCAAAGGGGACATTGTGGGCTACAATGAGCAGTTCTTC
CDR3 protein: CASKGDIVGYNEQFF

clone size: .
J gene: TRBJ2-2
D gene: TRBD2
V gene: TRBV3-1/TRBV3-2
CDR3 DNA: TGTGCCAGCAGTCCCTATCTAGCGGGGGTTACCGGGGAGCTGTTTTTT
CDR3 protein: CASSPYLAGVTGELFF

clone size: .
J gene: TRBJ1-3
D gene: TRBD1
V gene: TRBV6-2/TRBV6-3
CDR3 DNA: TGTGCCAGCAGCCTACAGGGGACGGGAAACACCATATATTTT
CDR3 protein: CASSLQGTGNTIYF

clone size: .
J gene: TRBJ2-7
D gene: .
V gene: TRBV6-6
CDR3 DNA: TGTGCCAGCAGTTACTCTGGGGGCGACTACGAGCAGTACTTC
CDR3 protein: CASSYSGGDYEQYF

clone size: .
J gene: TRBJ1-1
D gene: TRBD1
V gene: TRBV9
CDR3 DNA: TGTGCCAGCAGCGTATTCCCAGGGGGAAATGAAGCTTTCTTT
CDR3 protein: CASSVFPGGNEAFF

clone size: .
J gene: TRBJ1-3
D gene: .
V gene: TRBV12-3/TRBV12-4
CDR3 DNA: TGTGCCAGCAGTTTCGGGGGAAACACCATATATTTT
CDR3 protein: CASSFGGNTIYF

clone size: once
J gene: TRBJ1-4
D gene: .
V gene: TRBV2
CDR3 DNA: TGTGCCAGCAGTGACGGCAGGGTTAATGAAAAACTGTTTTTT
CDR3 protein: CASSDGRVNEKLFF

clone size: .
J gene: TRBJ2-1
D gene: TRBD1
V gene: TRBV9
CDR3 DNA: TGTGCCACCACAAACACTCCGGGACAGGGCCTACCGAGCTCCTACAATGAGCAGTTCTTC
CDR3 protein: CATTNTPGQGLPSSYNEQFF

clone size: .
J gene: TRBJ1-2
D gene: TRBD1
V gene: TRBV19
CDR3 DNA: TGTGCCAGTAGTACTCCCCGGACAGGCCTCTATGGCTACACCTTC
CDR3 protein: CASSTPRTGLYGYTF

clone size: .
J gene: TRBJ1-2
D gene: TRBD1
V gene: TRBV27
CDR3 DNA: TGTGCCAGCAGTTTATCGTCCCAGGGGGCCTATGGCTACACCTTC
CDR3 protein: CASSLSSQGAYGYTF

clone size: .
J gene: TRBJ1-3
D gene: .
V gene: TRBV3-1/TRBV3-2
CDR3 DNA: TGTGCCAGCTCTTTAATCTCCGAGGCGGGAGGAAACACCATATATTTT
CDR3 protein: CASSLISEAGGNTIYF

clone size: once
J gene: TRBJ2-3
D gene: .
V gene: TRBV28
CDR3 DNA: TGTGCCAGCCTTGACAGGCTGGGGACAGATACGCAGTATTTT
CDR3 protein: CASLDRLGTDTQYF

clone size: .
J gene: TRBJ2-1
D gene: TRBD1
V gene: TRBV6-6
CDR3 DNA: TGTGCCAGCAGTTACAAGGGACAGGTTAATGAGCAGTTCTTC
CDR3 protein: CASSYKGQVNEQFF

clone size: .
J gene: TRBJ1-1
D gene: TRBD1
V gene: TRBV12-3/TRBV12-4
CDR3 DNA: TGTGCCAGCAGTCGCGGGACAGCAGAAGCTTTCTTT
CDR3 protein: CASSRGTAEAFF

clone size: .
J gene: TRBJ2-7
D gene: TRBD2
V gene: TRBV9
CDR3 DNA: TGTGCCAGCAGCTCGGGACTAGCGGGGGGCCTCCTCCCCTACGAGCAGTACTTC
CDR3 protein: CASSSGLAGGLLPYEQYF

clone size: .
J gene: TRBJ1-5
D gene: .
V gene: TRBV6-1
CDR3 DNA: TGTGCCAGCAGTGAAGTGGTAGGGACTTTCAATCAGCCCCAGCATTTT
CDR3 protein: CASSEVVGTFNQPQHF

clone size: .
J gene: TRBJ1-2
D gene: TRBD1
V gene: TRBV28
CDR3 DNA: TGTGCCAGCAGTTTGGGACAGGGGGCGCCTGGCTACACCTTC
CDR3 protein: CASSLGQGAPGYTF

clone size: .
J gene: TRBJ2-2
D gene: .
V gene: TRBV2
CDR3 DNA: TGTGCCAGCAAGCAGGACATGGCCGGGGAGCTGTTTTTT
CDR3 protein: CASKQDMAGELFF

clone size: .
J gene: TRBJ1-1
D gene: .
V gene: TRBV20-1
CDR3 DNA: TGCAGTGCTAGTGCCGGGGGTTCGAACACTGAAGCTTTCTTT
CDR3 protein: CSASAGGSNTEAFF

clone size: .
J gene: TRBJ2-4
D gene: TRBD2
V gene: TRBV2
CDR3 DNA: TGTGCCAGCGGGAGGAGACTAGCGGGGTCGGAGGCCAAAAACATTCAGTACTTC
CDR3 protein: CASGRRLAGSEAKNIQYF

clone size: .
J gene: TRBJ2-7
D gene: .
V gene: TRBV5-1
CDR3 DNA: TGCGCCAGCAGCTTACAGGTCTCCTACGAGCAGTACTTC
CDR3 protein: CASSLQVSYEQYF

clone size: .
J gene: TRBJ1-1
D gene: .
V gene: TRBV6-4
CDR3 DNA: TGTGCCAGCAGTCCCGACAGGTTGAGCACTGAAGCTTTCTTT
CDR3 protein: CASSPDRLSTEAFF